This T cell receptor beta chain stems from a study of T cell responses to AZD1222 COVID-19 vaccine. Points from the study as a whole: White British ancestry dominated among donors, who included more females, and clonal diversity was possibly underestimated.

Here immunoSEQ multiplex PCR was the method, and the copy in TCRdb shows in-frame clones only, minus some. The table shows about 150,000 clones, with roughly nine tenths occurring only once. The CDR3 loop spans 16 amino acids. The germline V gene encodes CDR1 SGHAT and CDR2 FQDESV (reference sequence). The V end lost 5 bases, the J end lost 2 bases, and 16 bases lay between the germline ends. A note on this clone: Its antigen remains unknown.

The gene calls are TRBV11-1 and TRBJ2-1; maybe TRBD2 (6 bases). This TCR was sampled from an adult in good health. Sequencing was performed on peripheral blood, taken on day 0 of AZD1222 vaccination. CDR3 residues: CASSLVRGIAYNEQFF. The CDR3, as DNA: TGTGCCAGCAGCCTCGTGCGGGGAATCGCCTACAATGAGCAGTTCTTC.